This entry describes one TCR beta chain. The antigen remains unidentified. Germline V lookup: CDR1 MNHEY, CDR2 SMNVEV (reference sequence). V was cut by 0 bases and J by 15 bases, with 19 bases left in between. This CDR3 is built from 14 residues. The sample's time point: recipient sample about 28 days before transplant, after cytoreduction. Some clones are missing from TCRdb's copy, which holds only in-frame ones; the method was immunoSEQ multiplex PCR. The sample has 20,000 to 25,000 clones, 85% to 90% seen once. The data were obtained in a study of T cell clonotyping in hematopoietic cell transplantation. General study results and limits: After transplant, recipient diversity fell while pathologically expanded clonotypes grew through day 180. CD4 and CD8 repertoire contributions could not be separated without sorting.

The chain is built from TRBV27 and TRBJ2-3; D perhaps matches TRBD2 (6 bases). Material: peripheral blood mononuclear cells, obtained before stem cell transplant. The clonotype was recovered from a man between 18 and 29 years old with biphenotypic leukemia. Some clones in this sample may be carry-over from other donors' samples. This CDR3 reads CASSLSLTSRAGYF. In DNA form, the CDR3 reads TGTGCCAGCAGTTTATCTTTAACTAGCCGCGCGGGATATTTT.